The present entry profiles one T cell receptor beta chain with its context. These data come from a study of long-term antiretroviral therapy in people with HIV. Germline CDR1 MGHRA, CDR2 YSYEKL. Trimming at V came to 4 bases and at J to 8 bases, leaving 12 bases not matched to a gene. The CDR3 is 16 amino acids. Survey level was the resolution at which the v3.0 immunoSEQ assay ran. Profiling relied on immunoSEQ multiplex PCR, and the TCRdb table lists in-frame clones only, not all of them. The data hold under 20,000 clones, with around 73% observed a single time. The material was unsorted PBMCs, obtained 0.3 years after starting antiretroviral therapy. This receptor was identified in a woman in her fifties or sixties with HIV. The V and J genes are TRBV4-1 and TRBJ2-4, with 9 positions matching TRBD2. The CDR3 DNA sequence: TGCGCCAGCAGCCTCCGTTCGAGCGGGGGGCAAGACATTCAGTACTTC. Amino acid sequence: CASSLRSSGGQDIQYF.